These T cell receptor beta chains were read from a single sample in a study of OX40 agonist ivuxolimab in advanced cancers. Method: immunoSEQ multiplex PCR; TCRdb's copy keeps in-frame clones and lacks some. This sample has about 19,000 clones, with about nine tenths found just once. Sequences were derived from CD4+ or CD8+ T cells sorted from blood, sampled in a trial of the OX40 agonist ivuxolimab. The receptors shown here come from an adult with an advanced solid tumor such as melanoma, head and neck, liver or kidney cancer. CDR3s include the opening cysteine and the closing phenylalanine or tryptophan. D genes are given only for firm matches.

v_gene: TRBV7-9; d_gene: .; j_gene: TRBJ1-1; CDR3aa: CASSPGRSMNTEAFF
v_gene: TRBV7-9; d_gene: TRBD2; j_gene: TRBJ2-2; CDR3aa: CASSLPTSGGPNTGELFF
v_gene: TRBV5-1; d_gene: TRBD2; j_gene: TRBJ2-3; CDR3aa: CASSLSLAGGIRTDTQYF
v_gene: TRBV30; d_gene: .; j_gene: TRBJ1-2; CDR3aa: CAWSVNSGYTF
v_gene: TRBV6-6; d_gene: .; j_gene: TRBJ2-5; CDR3aa: CAITPLSVGETQYF
v_gene: TRBV6-5; d_gene: .; j_gene: TRBJ2-7; CDR3aa: CASSYRDTTYEQYF
v_gene: TRBV27; d_gene: .; j_gene: TRBJ1-5; CDR3aa: CASSWSGGGNQPQHF
v_gene: TRBV19; d_gene: .; j_gene: TRBJ2-7; CDR3aa: CASSIVAGYEQYF
v_gene: TRBV5-4; d_gene: .; j_gene: TRBJ2-1; CDR3aa: CASSFDPGSKNEQFF
v_gene: TRBV4-1; d_gene: .; j_gene: TRBJ1-1; CDR3aa: CASSSTVDTEAFF
v_gene: TRBV9; d_gene: .; j_gene: TRBJ2-7; CDR3aa: CASSVGTGRALYEQYF
v_gene: TRBV28; d_gene: .; j_gene: TRBJ1-5; CDR3aa: CASSFGDGGAQPQHF
v_gene: TRBV9; d_gene: .; j_gene: TRBJ1-2; CDR3aa: CASTRSGRGTYGYTF
v_gene: TRBV4-1; d_gene: TRBD1; j_gene: TRBJ1-2; CDR3aa: CASSHAGDSQFYGYTF
v_gene: TRBV19; d_gene: .; j_gene: TRBJ2-3; CDR3aa: CASSMERVGTDTQYF
v_gene: TRBV11-2; d_gene: .; j_gene: TRBJ1-1; CDR3aa: CASSLAGFEAFF
v_gene: TRBV5-6; d_gene: .; j_gene: TRBJ1-2; CDR3aa: CASSFFLVRDTSNYGYTF
v_gene: TRBV5-1; d_gene: TRBD2; j_gene: TRBJ2-7; CDR3aa: CASSPRLAGYEQYF
v_gene: TRBV10-2; d_gene: .; j_gene: TRBJ1-4; CDR3aa: CASRSPWDEKLFF
v_gene: TRBV28; d_gene: TRBD2; j_gene: TRBJ2-3; CDR3aa: CASSSPSGSGTDTQYF
v_gene: TRBV6-9; d_gene: TRBD1; j_gene: TRBJ2-7; CDR3aa: CASSYRGQAYEQYF
v_gene: TRBV4-1; d_gene: TRBD1; j_gene: TRBJ2-7; CDR3aa: CASSQGFRDRGFSYEQYF
v_gene: TRBV7-9; d_gene: TRBD1; j_gene: TRBJ2-7; CDR3aa: CASSSRPTGSTDEQYF
v_gene: TRBV12-5; d_gene: TRBD1; j_gene: TRBJ1-1; CDR3aa: CASGTGTANTEAFF
v_gene: TRBV12-5; d_gene: .; j_gene: TRBJ1-3; CDR3aa: CASGLDAFFSGNTIYF
v_gene: TRBV11-2; d_gene: TRBD1; j_gene: TRBJ1-5; CDR3aa: CASSPGGGGFQPQHF
v_gene: TRBV30; d_gene: .; j_gene: TRBJ1-1; CDR3aa: CAWGPQDPEAFF
v_gene: TRBV19; d_gene: TRBD1; j_gene: TRBJ1-4; CDR3aa: CASTPRTGGGKLFF
v_gene: TRBV19; d_gene: .; j_gene: TRBJ2-1; CDR3aa: CASSLGLPGIGEQFF
v_gene: TRBV11-2; d_gene: .; j_gene: TRBJ1-1; CDR3aa: CASSPRTLNTEAFF
v_gene: TRBV5-1; d_gene: TRBD2; j_gene: TRBJ2-7; CDR3aa: CASSLVGRALYEQYF
v_gene: TRBV28; d_gene: .; j_gene: TRBJ2-7; CDR3aa: CASSQGTPTWTYEQYF
v_gene: TRBV6-5; d_gene: .; j_gene: TRBJ1-2; CDR3aa: CASSYSYPPNYGYTF
v_gene: TRBV6-1; d_gene: .; j_gene: TRBJ2-7; CDR3aa: CASSEAPGLSYEQYF
v_gene: TRBV7-9; d_gene: .; j_gene: TRBJ2-5; CDR3aa: CASSLNSQQETQYF
v_gene: TRBV7-9; d_gene: TRBD1; j_gene: TRBJ2-7; CDR3aa: CASSPGTGVLEQYF
v_gene: TRBV27; d_gene: .; j_gene: TRBJ1-6; CDR3aa: CASSLGYNSPLHF
v_gene: TRBV5-4; d_gene: .; j_gene: TRBJ2-3; CDR3aa: CASSLGRIPLATDTQYF
v_gene: TRBV7-6; d_gene: TRBD2; j_gene: TRBJ2-3; CDR3aa: CASSSSPSGMDTQYF
v_gene: TRBV10-2; d_gene: .; j_gene: TRBJ2-5; CDR3aa: CASSEGGAVQETQYF
v_gene: TRBV4-2; d_gene: .; j_gene: TRBJ1-5; CDR3aa: CASSQEAGPAGQPQHF
v_gene: TRBV5-1; d_gene: .; j_gene: TRBJ1-5; CDR3aa: CASSPTGDSNQPQHF
v_gene: TRBV7-7; d_gene: .; j_gene: TRBJ1-4; CDR3aa: CASSLVLGEKLFF
v_gene: TRBV2; d_gene: .; j_gene: TRBJ1-5; CDR3aa: CASREGGRNLPQHF
v_gene: TRBV30; d_gene: .; j_gene: TRBJ1-5; CDR3aa: CAWSVGQPYQPQHF
v_gene: TRBV29-1; d_gene: TRBD2; j_gene: TRBJ2-1; CDR3aa: CSVLGLAGGHSYNEQFF
v_gene: TRBV27; d_gene: .; j_gene: TRBJ2-7; CDR3aa: CASSSRGGSYEQYF
v_gene: TRBV4-1; d_gene: .; j_gene: TRBJ2-7; CDR3aa: CASSQASSHEQYF
v_gene: TRBV6-6; d_gene: TRBD2; j_gene: TRBJ2-3; CDR3aa: CASIRSGGTTDTQYF
v_gene: TRBV30; d_gene: TRBD1; j_gene: TRBJ1-2; CDR3aa: CAWSIYRGLYGYTF
v_gene: TRBV5-6; d_gene: TRBD1; j_gene: TRBJ1-2; CDR3aa: CASSVDRAGGYTF
v_gene: TRBV30; d_gene: .; j_gene: TRBJ2-2; CDR3aa: CAWSVRIRGGELFF
v_gene: TRBV28; d_gene: TRBD2; j_gene: TRBJ2-7; CDR3aa: CASSFLAESSYEQYF
v_gene: TRBV5-4; d_gene: .; j_gene: TRBJ2-7; CDR3aa: CASSPGTLTYEQYF
v_gene: TRBV6-1; d_gene: .; j_gene: .; CDR3aa: CASSQWTVSYEQYF
v_gene: TRBV27; d_gene: TRBD1; j_gene: TRBJ2-2; CDR3aa: CASSLPGTANTGELFF
v_gene: TRBV27; d_gene: .; j_gene: TRBJ1-4; CDR3aa: CASSSQGGDEKLFF